This TCR beta chain stems from a study of T cell therapy after organ transplantation. Data came from immunoSEQ multiplex PCR; TCRdb stores just in-frame clones and leaves some out. The sample has a few thousand clones, around 70% seen once; the top ten hold under 35%. Worth noting for this clone: The antigen is not known.

Time point denoted: 20-29 weeks after completion of therapy. The CDR3 runs 17 residues. The germline gives CDR1 MNHEY, CDR2 SMNVEV (reference sequence). V was trimmed by 1 base and J by 0 bases, leaving 14 bases between them. The specimen comprised CD8+ T cells from blood, sampled after autologous CMV-specific T cell therapy. This rearrangement joins TRBV27 to TRBJ2-3; D unresolved. The TCR was taken from a human patient who had received a solid organ transplant and had CMV disease. The graft donor may account for some of the T cells. CDR3 sequence (DNA): TGTGCCAGCAGTTTATTCCCAGGACGCCCTAGCACAGATACGCAGTATTTT. The encoded protein is CASSLFPGRPSTDTQYF.